These 29 T cell receptor beta chains came from one sample sequenced in a study of blood T cell repertoires in COVID-19. Sequenced by immunoSEQ multiplex PCR; TCRdb stores in-frame clones only, minus some. The table records around 270,000 clones, about four fifths of them present only once. The sample was peripheral blood. The receptors come from a woman aged 40-49 years who had recovered from COVID-19.

The V and J genes are TRBV28 and TRBJ2-1; perhaps TRBD2 as D (6 bases). This CDR3 is 14 amino acids long. Germline assignment: CDR1 MDHEN and CDR2 SYDVKM. Trimming left V 8 bases short and J 12 bases short, with 23 bases between. CDR3 region: CASLSPSPGDLQFF. CDR3 nucleotide sequence: TGTGCCAGCCTTTCCCCATCTCCCGGGGACTTGCAGTTCTTC.

The chain couples TRBV5-1 to TRBJ2-5, with 8 nucleotides matching TRBD2. V shed 2 bases, J shed 3 bases, and the junction held 9 bases outside the gene matches. Germline lookup yields CDR1 SGHRS and CDR2 YFSETQ. This CDR3 is built from 16 residues. The CDR3 region has the DNA TGCGCCAGCAGCTTCGGGGCTCAAGCGGGGGAAGAGACCCAGTACTTC. It encodes CASSFGAQAGEETQYF.

The genes are TRBV19 and TRBJ2-7; 7 nucleotides agree with TRBD1. From germline, CDR1 is LNHDA and CDR2 SQIVND (reference sequence). The V segment lost 4 bases and the J segment 6 bases; nucleotides outside the gene matches: 12. The CDR3 is made up of 15 amino acids. The CDR3: CASSTNRGRFVEQYF. In DNA, the CDR3 is TGTGCCAGTAGTACCAACAGGGGAAGGTTTGTCGAGCAGTACTTC.

This chain links TRBV4-1 with TRBJ2-7; TRBD2 matches at 7 bases. Per germline, CDR1 MGHRA and CDR2 YSYEKL. The CDR3 is 15 residues long. The V and J ends lost 4 bases and 0 bases, in that order; junction bases with no gene match: 6. In nucleotides, the CDR3 is TGCGCCAGCAGCCTTAGCGGGCAGCCCTCCTACGAGCAGTACTTC. Translated: CASSLSGQPSYEQYF.

J is TRBJ1-6 and V is TRBV3-1 (or the pseudogene TRBV3-2); D is perhaps TRBD1 (5 bases). The CDR3 has 17 amino acids. The germline V gene has CDR1 LGHDT and CDR2 YNNKEL (reference sequence). V was clipped by 1 base and J by 0 bases, with 10 bases between them. CDR3 amino acids: CASSQGGSSSYNSPLHF. Here the CDR3 DNA reads TGTGCCAGCAGCCAAGGGGGCTCCAGCTCCTATAATTCACCCCTCCACTTT.

The chain recombines TRBV6-6 with TRBJ1-5; D unclear. Trimming shortened V by 6 bases and J by 3 bases, and 18 bases separated the two germline ends. CDR1 is MNHNY and CDR2 is SVGAGI in the germline V gene (reference sequence). This CDR3 region has 16 residues. The CDR3 nucleotides read TGTGCCAGCAGCCCCCGGGGAGGGCTTATCAATCAGCCCCAGCATTTT. Its translation: CASSPRGGLINQPQHF.

The V and J genes are TRBV5-8 and TRBJ2-7; 8 bases match TRBD1. CDR1 and CDR2 from the germline V gene are SGHTS and YDEGEE. The CDR3 length is 12 residues. With 1 base clipped from V and 6 bases from J, the junction kept 0 bases outside the gene matches. Written as DNA, the CDR3 is TGTGCCAGCAGCTTGACAGGGGGCGAGCAGTACTTC. This sequence encodes CASSLTGGEQYF.

The chain uses TRBV28 and TRBJ1-2, with 11 nucleotides matching TRBD1. This CDR3 region has 14 residues. CDR1 is MDHEN, CDR2 SYDVKM, per germline. Trimming took 7 bases from V and 8 from J; bases not matched to a gene: 9. Here the CDR3 reads CASNVGTGGRGYTF. In DNA, the CDR3 is TGTGCCAGCAACGTCGGGACAGGGGGTAGGGGCTACACCTTC.

The chain has TRBV11-3 and TRBJ2-1; D ambiguous. Germline CDR1 and CDR2: SGHNT and YENEEA. The CDR3 covers 14 residues. The ends were cut back, 0 bases at V and 7 bases at J, with 10 bases in the middle. Here the CDR3 reads CASSLDPSRNEQFF. The CDR3 bases are TGTGCCAGCAGCTTAGATCCATCCCGGAATGAGCAGTTCTTC.

V gene TRBV27 combines with J gene TRBJ2-5; D is perhaps TRBD1 (6 bases). Per the germline V gene, CDR1 is MNHEY and CDR2 is SMNVEV (reference sequence). The CDR3 has 13 residues. V lost 3 bases, J lost 3 bases, and 8 bases lay in between. CDR3 in amino acids: CASSFTGKETQYF. The CDR3 DNA reads as TGTGCCAGCAGTTTCACAGGGAAAGAGACCCAGTACTTC.

The chain recombines TRBV7-9 with TRBJ2-3; 8 bases fit TRBD2. The J segment lost 1 base and the V segment lost 4 bases, leaving 10 bases of the junction unmatched. CDR1 is SEHNR, CDR2 FQNEAQ, per germline (reference sequence). This CDR3 contains 17 residues. CDR3 DNA sequence: TGTGCCAGCAGCTCCATAGCGGGGAGCGGTGGCACAGATACGCAGTATTTT. Translation: CASSSIAGSGGTDTQYF.

V gene TRBV19 combines with J gene TRBJ1-5; weak D call: TRBD1 (5 bases). Looked up from germline, CDR1 is LNHDA and CDR2 is SQIVND (reference sequence). CDR3 length: 15 residues. V lost 5 bases and J 0 bases, leaving 11 bases between the germline ends. The chain's CDR3 is CASSVRQFSNQPQHF. The CDR3 coding sequence is TGTGCCAGTAGTGTACGACAGTTTAGCAATCAGCCCCAGCATTTT.

The CDR3 reads CAIRRQGANSGNTIYF. In DNA form, the CDR3 reads TGTGCCATCAGGAGACAGGGGGCGAACTCTGGAAACACCATATATTTT. The chain links TRBV10-3 to TRBJ1-3, with TRBD1 identical over 10 bases. V lost 6 bases to trimming and J lost 0 bases; unmatched junction nucleotides: 5. Germline values: CDR1 ENHRY, CDR2 SYGVKD. The CDR3 totals 16 residues.

The chain carries TRBV10-2 and TRBJ1-5; TRBD1 matches 9 bases. The CDR3 is 15 residues long. V gave up 0 bases and J gave up 10 bases; unmatched junction bases: 7. Germline V lookup: CDR1 WSHSY, CDR2 SAAADI. The CDR3 reads CASSESGDRVGPQHF. CDR3 nucleotide sequence: TGCGCCAGCAGTGAGTCTGGGGACAGGGTTGGTCCCCAGCATTTT.

CDR3 sequence (DNA): TGTGCCAGCACCTCTCCGGGGGGCAGCTTCTATGGCTACACCTTC. Residues: CASTSPGGSFYGYTF. The rearrangement links TRBV7-2 to TRBJ1-2; a weak D match, TRBD1 (6 bases). CDR1 SGHTA and CDR2 FQGNSA come from the germline V gene. This CDR3 has 15 amino acids. The germline V and J ends were trimmed by 7 bases and 4 bases, with 19 bases remaining between them.

This rearrangement joins TRBV3-1 (or the pseudogene TRBV3-2) to TRBJ1-4; a possible D gene is TRBD1 (5 bases). Per germline, CDR1 LGHDT and CDR2 YNNKEL (reference sequence). The V end lost 4 bases, the J end lost 7 bases, and 7 bases lay between the germline ends. CDR3 length: 12 residues. The CDR3 region is CASSRGGEKLFF. CDR3 nucleotide sequence: TGTGCCAGCAGCCGGGGGGGTGAAAAACTGTTTTTT.

The V call is TRBV7-6, the J call TRBJ2-1; 12 nucleotides agree with TRBD1. The germline V gene has CDR1 SGHVS and CDR2 FNYEAQ. The CDR3 has 16 amino acids. J was trimmed by 9 bases and V by 5 bases; bases with no gene match: 11. CDR3: CASSPQRGQGAVEQFF. The CDR3 bases are TGTGCCAGCAGCCCCCAGAGGGGACAGGGGGCGGTTGAGCAGTTCTTC.

The chain couples TRBV12-3 or TRBV12-4 to TRBJ1-5; D ambiguous. V was clipped by 3 bases and J by 7 bases, with 7 bases between them. The CDR3 length is 12 residues. The CDR3 bases are TGTGCCAGCAGTTTTCGGGTACAGCCCCAGCATTTT. This gives the protein CASSFRVQPQHF.

The chain has TRBV24-1 and TRBJ1-5, with a possible D match to TRBD1 (5 bases). The CDR3 consists of 11 residues. Deletions cut 0 bases from V and 15 bases from J, with 8 bases between. Per the germline V gene, CDR1 is KGHDR and CDR2 is SFDVKD. The CDR3 protein is CATSDLAGWHF. CDR3 nucleotides: TGTGCCACCAGTGATTTGGCAGGGTGGCATTTT.

The gene calls are TRBV29-1 and TRBJ1-2, with a possible D match to TRBD1 (5 bases). The germline CDR1 and CDR2 sequences are SQVTM and ANQGSEA. V shed 7 bases and J shed 5 bases, with 14 bases lying between them. The CDR3 has 12 residues. The CDR3 is CSALDTSYGYTF. The CDR3 coding sequence is TGCAGCGCCCTGGACACAAGTTATGGCTACACCTTC.

The chain recombines TRBV3-1 (or the pseudogene TRBV3-2) with TRBJ2-7; TRBD1 is a possible D gene (5 bases). The CDR3 spans 13 residues. The V gene's germline CDR1 is LGHDT and CDR2 YNNKEL (reference sequence). V shed 4 bases and J shed 2 bases, with 9 bases lying between them. In DNA, the CDR3 is TGTGCCAGCAGCCCACAGGATCCCTACGAGCAGTACTTC. As protein: CASSPQDPYEQYF.

This rearrangement joins TRBV5-1 to TRBJ2-2; TRBD1 agrees at 9 bases. The V gene end was trimmed by 3 bases and the J gene end by 5 bases; junction bases not matched to a gene: 8. This CDR3 contains 16 residues. Germline CDR1 and CDR2: SGHRS and YFSETQ. The CDR3 DNA is TGCGCCAGCAGCTGGGGGACAGGGACCCTGACCGGGGAGCTGTTTTTT. Translating it yields CASSWGTGTLTGELFF.

V is TRBV3-1 (or the pseudogene TRBV3-2) and J is TRBJ1-3; D possibly corresponds to TRBD1 (6 bases). V was trimmed by 6 bases and J by 2 bases, leaving 14 bases between them. Germline CDR1 reads LGHDT; CDR2 reads YNNKEL (reference sequence). The CDR3 spans 15 residues. This CDR3 is CASRQQGSAGNTIYF. In nucleotides, the CDR3 is TGTGCCAGCAGGCAACAGGGTTCGGCTGGAAACACCATATATTTT.

V usage is TRBV25-1 and J usage is TRBJ2-3; maybe TRBD2 (6 bases). This CDR3 contains 14 residues. V was cut by 6 bases and J by 4 bases, with 14 bases left in between. Germline V gives CDR1 MGHDK, CDR2 SYGVNS. The CDR3 spells CASRAGNHADTQYF. The CDR3 nucleotides read TGTGCCAGCAGGGCGGGGAACCACGCAGATACGCAGTATTTT.

This chain joins TRBV5-5 and TRBJ1-1; TRBD1 matches at 7 bases. The CDR3 runs to 16 residues. V shed 4 bases, J shed 0 bases, and the junction held 9 bases outside the gene matches. Germline CDR1 is SGHKS and CDR2 is YYEKEE (reference sequence). The CDR3 nucleotides read TGTGCCAGCAGCGTAAGAGACAGGGAGCTGAACACTGAAGCTTTCTTT. It encodes CASSVRDRELNTEAFF.

The chain is built from TRBV30 and TRBJ1-2; 11 bases are shared with TRBD1. The CDR3 is 13 residues long. CDR1 GTSNPN and CDR2 SVGIG come from the germline V gene (reference sequence). CDR3 sequence (DNA): TGTGCTTGGGACAGGGGGGGGTACTATGGCTACACCTTC. Protein sequence: CAWDRGGYYGYTF.

V gene TRBV12-3 or TRBV12-4 combines with J gene TRBJ2-3; D uncertain. V was pared by 6 bases and J by 2 bases, with 9 bases between. CDR3 length equals 13 residues. CDR3 nucleotide sequence: TGTGCCAGCAGCTTCGGTAACACAGATACGCAGTATTTT. Translated, it gives CASSFGNTDTQYF.

V gene TRBV2 combines with J gene TRBJ1-1, with D hard to call. The V and J ends lost 7 bases and 3 bases respectively, with 12 bases between them. There are 13 residues in the CDR3. Germline V CDR1 and CDR2: SNHLY, FYNNEI. Here the CDR3 reads CASTTLLDTEAFF. In DNA, the CDR3 is TGTGCCAGCACGACACTCCTTGACACTGAAGCTTTCTTT.

V usage is TRBV7-9 and J usage is TRBJ2-5, with D possibly matching TRBD2 (5 bases). This CDR3 contains 15 residues. Trimming cost V 7 bases and J 3 bases, with 18 bases left between them. CDR1 SEHNR and CDR2 FQNEAQ come from the germline V gene (reference sequence). The CDR3 DNA reads as TGTGCCAGCACCCCGCCCGGGGTCGGGGAAGAGACCCAGTACTTC. Translation: CASTPPGVGEETQYF.